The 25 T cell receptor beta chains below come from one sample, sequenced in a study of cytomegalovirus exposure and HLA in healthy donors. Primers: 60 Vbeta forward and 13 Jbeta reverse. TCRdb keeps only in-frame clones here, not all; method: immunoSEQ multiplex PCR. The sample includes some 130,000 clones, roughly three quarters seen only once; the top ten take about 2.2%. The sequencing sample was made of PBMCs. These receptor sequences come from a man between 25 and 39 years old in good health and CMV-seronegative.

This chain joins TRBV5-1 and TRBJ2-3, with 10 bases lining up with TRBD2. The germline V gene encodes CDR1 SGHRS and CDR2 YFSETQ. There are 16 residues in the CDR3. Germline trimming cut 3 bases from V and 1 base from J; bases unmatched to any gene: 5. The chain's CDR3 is CASSSGAGGGTDTQYF. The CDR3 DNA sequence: TGCGCCAGCAGCTCGGGAGCGGGAGGGGGCACAGATACGCAGTATTTT.

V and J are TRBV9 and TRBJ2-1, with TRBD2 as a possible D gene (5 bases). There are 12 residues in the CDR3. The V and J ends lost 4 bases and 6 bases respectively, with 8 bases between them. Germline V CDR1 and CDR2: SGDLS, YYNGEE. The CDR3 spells CASSPDFNEQFF. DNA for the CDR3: TGTGCCAGCAGCCCGGACTTCAATGAGCAGTTCTTC.

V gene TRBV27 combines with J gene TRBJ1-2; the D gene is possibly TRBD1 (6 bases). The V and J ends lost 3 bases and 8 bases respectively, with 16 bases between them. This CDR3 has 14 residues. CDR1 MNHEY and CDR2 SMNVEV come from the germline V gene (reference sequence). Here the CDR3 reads CASSFLQGVGGYTF. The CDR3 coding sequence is TGTGCCAGCAGTTTCCTACAGGGTGTAGGCGGCTACACCTTC.

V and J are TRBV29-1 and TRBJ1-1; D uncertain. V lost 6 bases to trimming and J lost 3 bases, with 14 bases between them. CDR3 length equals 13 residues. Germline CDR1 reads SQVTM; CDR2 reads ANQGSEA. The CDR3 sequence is CSVIHREDTEAFF. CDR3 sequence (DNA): TGCAGCGTCATCCACCGGGAGGACACTGAAGCTTTCTTT.

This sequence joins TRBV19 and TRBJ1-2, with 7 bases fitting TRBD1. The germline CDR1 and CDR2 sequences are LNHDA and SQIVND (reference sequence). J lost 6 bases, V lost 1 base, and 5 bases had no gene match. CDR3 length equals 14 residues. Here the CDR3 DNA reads TGTGCCAGTAGTATAGGCGACAGGGCACATGGCTACACCTTC. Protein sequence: CASSIGDRAHGYTF.

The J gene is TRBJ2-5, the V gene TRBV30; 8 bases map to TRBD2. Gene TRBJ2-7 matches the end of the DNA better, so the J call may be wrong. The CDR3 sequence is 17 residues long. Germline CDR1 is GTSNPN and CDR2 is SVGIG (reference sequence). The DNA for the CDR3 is TGTGCCTGGAGTGTAACCAGACTAGCGCGGCGTAACAACGAGCAGTACTTC. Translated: CAWSVTRLARRNNEQYF.

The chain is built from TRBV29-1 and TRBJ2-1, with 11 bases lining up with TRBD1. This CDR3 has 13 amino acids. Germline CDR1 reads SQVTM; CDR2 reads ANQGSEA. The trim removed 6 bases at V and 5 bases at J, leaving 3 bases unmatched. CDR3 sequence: CSVAGQGDNEQFF. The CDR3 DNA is TGCAGCGTCGCGGGACAGGGGGACAATGAGCAGTTCTTC.

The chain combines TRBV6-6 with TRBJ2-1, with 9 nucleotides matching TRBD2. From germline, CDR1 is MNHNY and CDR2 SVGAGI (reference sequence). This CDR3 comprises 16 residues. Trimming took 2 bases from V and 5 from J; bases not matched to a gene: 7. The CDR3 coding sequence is TGTGCCAGCAGTTACGTTTTACCTAGCGGGAACAATGAGCAGTTCTTC. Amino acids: CASSYVLPSGNNEQFF.

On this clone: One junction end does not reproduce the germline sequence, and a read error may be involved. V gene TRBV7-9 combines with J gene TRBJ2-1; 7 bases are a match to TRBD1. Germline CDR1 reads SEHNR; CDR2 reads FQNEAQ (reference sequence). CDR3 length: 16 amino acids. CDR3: CSSSRWRGRGSWEQFF. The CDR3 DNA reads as TGTTCCAGCAGCCGATGGCGAGGCAGGGGGAGTTGGGAGCAGTTCTTC.

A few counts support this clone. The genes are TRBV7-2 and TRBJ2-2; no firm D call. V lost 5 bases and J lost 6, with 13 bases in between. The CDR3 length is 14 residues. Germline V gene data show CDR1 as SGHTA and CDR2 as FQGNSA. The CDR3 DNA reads TGTGCCAGCAGCCCCTTCCTATCTGCCGGGGAGCTGTTTTTT. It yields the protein CASSPFLSAGELFF.

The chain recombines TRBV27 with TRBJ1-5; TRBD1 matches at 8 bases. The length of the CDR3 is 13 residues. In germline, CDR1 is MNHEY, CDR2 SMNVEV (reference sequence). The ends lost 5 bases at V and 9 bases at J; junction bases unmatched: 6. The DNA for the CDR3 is TGTGCCAGCAGTCCCAGGGGGCTAGGGCCCCAGCATTTT. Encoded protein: CASSPRGLGPQHF.

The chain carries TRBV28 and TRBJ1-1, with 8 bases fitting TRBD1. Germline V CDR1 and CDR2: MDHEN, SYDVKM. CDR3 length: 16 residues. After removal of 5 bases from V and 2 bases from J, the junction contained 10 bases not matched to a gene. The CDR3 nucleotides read TGTGCCAGCAGTCCATTCAGGGGGCGCGGAAACACTGAAGCTTTCTTT. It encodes CASSPFRGRGNTEAFF.

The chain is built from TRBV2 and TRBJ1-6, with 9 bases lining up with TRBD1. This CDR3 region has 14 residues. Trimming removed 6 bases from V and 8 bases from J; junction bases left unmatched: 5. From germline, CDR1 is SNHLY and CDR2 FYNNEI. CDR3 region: CASRAGQGYSPLHF. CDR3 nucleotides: TGTGCCAGCAGAGCCGGACAGGGGTATTCACCCCTCCACTTT.

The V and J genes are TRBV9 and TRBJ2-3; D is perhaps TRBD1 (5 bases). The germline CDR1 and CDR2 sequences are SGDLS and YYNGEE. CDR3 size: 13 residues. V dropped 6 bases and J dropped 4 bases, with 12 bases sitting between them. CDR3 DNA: TGTGCCAGCACCCCGCAGGGCTCAGATACGCAGTATTTT. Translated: CASTPQGSDTQYF.

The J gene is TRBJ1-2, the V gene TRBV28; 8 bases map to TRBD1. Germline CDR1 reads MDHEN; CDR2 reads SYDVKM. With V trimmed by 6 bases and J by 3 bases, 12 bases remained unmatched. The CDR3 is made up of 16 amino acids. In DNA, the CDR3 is TGTGCCAGCAGGGACAGGGTCGATGTCCGGGACTATGGCTACACCTTC. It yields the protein CASRDRVDVRDYGYTF.

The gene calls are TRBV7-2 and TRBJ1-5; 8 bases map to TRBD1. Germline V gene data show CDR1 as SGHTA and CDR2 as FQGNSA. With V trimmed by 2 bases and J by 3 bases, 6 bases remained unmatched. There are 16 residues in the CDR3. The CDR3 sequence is CASSLQAGGINQPQHF. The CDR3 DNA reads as TGTGCCAGCAGCTTACAGGCAGGGGGCATCAATCAGCCCCAGCATTTT.

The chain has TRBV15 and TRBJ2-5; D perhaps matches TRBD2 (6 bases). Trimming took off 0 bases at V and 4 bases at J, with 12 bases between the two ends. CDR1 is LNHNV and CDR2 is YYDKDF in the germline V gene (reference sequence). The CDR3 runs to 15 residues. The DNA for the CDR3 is TGTGCCACCAGCAGAGATCCAGGCGGGACAGAGACCCAGTACTTC. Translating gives CATSRDPGGTETQYF.

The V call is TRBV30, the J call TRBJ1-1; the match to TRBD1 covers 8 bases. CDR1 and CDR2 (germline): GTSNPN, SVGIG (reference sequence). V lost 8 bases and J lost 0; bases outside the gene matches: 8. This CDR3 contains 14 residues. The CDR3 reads CARGTGKMNTEAFF. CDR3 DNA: TGTGCCAGGGGGACAGGAAAAATGAACACTGAAGCTTTCTTT.

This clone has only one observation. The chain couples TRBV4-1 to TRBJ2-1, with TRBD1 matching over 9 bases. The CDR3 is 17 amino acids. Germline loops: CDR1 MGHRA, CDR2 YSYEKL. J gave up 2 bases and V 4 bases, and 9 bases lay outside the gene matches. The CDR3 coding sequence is TGCGCCAGCAGCCTACGCCGGGACAGGGCGGCCTACAATGAGCAGTTCTTC. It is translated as CASSLRRDRAAYNEQFF.

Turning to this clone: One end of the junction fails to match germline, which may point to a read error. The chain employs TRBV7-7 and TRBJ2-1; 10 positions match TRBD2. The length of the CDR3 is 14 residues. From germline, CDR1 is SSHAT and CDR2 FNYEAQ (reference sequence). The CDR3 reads CASSKGLASGEQFF. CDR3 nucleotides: TGTGCTAGCAGCAAGGGACTAGCGAGCGGTGAGCAGTTCTTC.

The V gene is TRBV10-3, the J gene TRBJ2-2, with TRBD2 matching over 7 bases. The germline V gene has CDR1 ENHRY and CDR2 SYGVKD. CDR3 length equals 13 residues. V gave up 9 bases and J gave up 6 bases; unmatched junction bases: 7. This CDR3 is CAIHGGSAGELFF. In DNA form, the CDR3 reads TGTGCCATACACGGGGGGTCGGCCGGGGAGCTGTTTTTT.

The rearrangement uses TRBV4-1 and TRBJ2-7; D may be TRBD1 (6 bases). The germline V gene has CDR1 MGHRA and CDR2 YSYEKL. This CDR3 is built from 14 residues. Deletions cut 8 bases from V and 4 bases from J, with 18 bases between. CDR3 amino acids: CASAQGMGKYEQYF. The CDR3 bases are TGCGCCAGCGCACAGGGAATGGGAAAATACGAGCAGTACTTC.

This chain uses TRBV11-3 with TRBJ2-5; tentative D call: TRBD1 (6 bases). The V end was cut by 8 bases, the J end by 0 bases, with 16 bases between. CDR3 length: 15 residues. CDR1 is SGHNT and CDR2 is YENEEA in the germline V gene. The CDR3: CASSQGLVYQETQYF. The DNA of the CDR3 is TGTGCCAGCTCCCAGGGGCTAGTGTACCAAGAGACCCAGTACTTC.

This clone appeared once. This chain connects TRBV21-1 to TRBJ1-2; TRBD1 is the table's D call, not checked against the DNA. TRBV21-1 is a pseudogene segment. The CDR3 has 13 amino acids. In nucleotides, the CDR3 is TGTGCCAGCAGCAGCCACCGCAAAGGGGTCTACACCTTC. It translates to CASSSHRKGVYTF.

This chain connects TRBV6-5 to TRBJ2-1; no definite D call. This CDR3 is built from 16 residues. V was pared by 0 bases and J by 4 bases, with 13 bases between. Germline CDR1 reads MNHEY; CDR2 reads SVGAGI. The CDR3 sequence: CASSYSIAAPYNEQFF. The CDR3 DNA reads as TGTGCCAGCAGTTACTCCATTGCGGCCCCTTACAATGAGCAGTTCTTC.